The present entry profiles one T cell receptor (beta chain) with its context. The antigen this receptor binds is unknown. No clone much larger than this one lies a single base away; base qualities are absent. This sample was taken from a study of blood T cell repertoires in COVID-19 (TCRdb year 2020). As for the study more broadly: Samples covering the acute and convalescent phases of COVID-19 were provided by collaborators in the United States, Italy and Spain. The material from the prospective study consisted of cDNA or gDNA derived from T cells, B-cell-depleted T cells, or PBMCs. Samples were obtained from the ongoing ImmuneRACE study (first 160 participants) and from about 1,300 subjects provided by 6 global collaborators. Subjects who had been exposed to COVID-19, were actively infected with it, or had recovered from it provided the deeply sampled blood TCRbeta repertoires that made up the dataset. Where HLA class I and class II types were available, the types were taken from metadata supplied by the sample provider, not from assay-based typing. A de-identified subject ID, COVID-19 status, age in years and sex were almost always included in the sample metadata. A freely available public database, intended as a resource for researchers studying the immune response to SARS-CoV-2, is where the repertoires were released. The paper as a whole reports these results and caveats: Clinical and demographic metadata were provided uncurated, with the amount varying by source and participant.

Trimming costs V 1 base and J 4 bases, and their ends lie 13 bases apart. The CDR3 goes from the cysteine to the phenylalanine over 16 residues. The CDR3 DNA has 48 bases and is translated from base 1. CDR1 and CDR2 (LGHNT, FRNRAP) derive from the germline V gene. TCRbeta CDR3 regions were amplified from genomic DNA using the immunoSEQ Assay, a bias-controlled multiplex PCR. In the authors' own workflow: Within the assay, amplification of reference gene primers was used to estimate how many nucleated cells each sample contained. Sequence reads were collapsed and filtered to measure the absolute abundance of every unique TCRbeta CDR3 rearrangement. For each sample, productive Simpson clonality was calculated by taking the square root of Simpson's diversity index across productive rearrangements. TCRdb provides this immuneACCESS table in a form limited to in-frame rearrangements. Some clones are lacking; in checked studies, under half of them reflect an unresolved V gene, and why the rest are absent is not known. The V and J calls and clone size are taken from that table; D and trimming were inferred from the DNA. This sample holds approximately 220,000 clones; roughly 80% were observed only once. The ten largest clones add up to about 4.6% of the sample.

Participants in the prospective study were enrolled through a virtual design, were aged about 18 to 100 years, and lived in some 24 United States geographic areas. In the prospective study, cohorts were assigned on the basis of participant-reported clinical history obtained from a screening survey and a study questionnaire. Exposed participants were defined as having been in contact with someone with a PCR-confirmed or clinician-diagnosed COVID-19 case within 2 weeks of study entry. Mobile phlebotomists in the prospective study collected whole blood, serum and a nasopharyngeal or oropharyngeal swab from every participant. Prospective study participants could optionally give additional blood draws and questionnaires over an approximately 2-month period. Before DNA extraction, blood samples from the prospective study were shipped at room temperature or frozen.

The sequencing input was PBMCs or T cells enriched from blood (not recorded which). This clonotype was sampled from a woman between 50 and 59 years old who had been exposed to COVID-19. The chain is assembled from TRBV12-5 and TRBJ2-2, and the D gene may be TRBD2, 5 bases matching. The CDR3 loop reads CASGLGAGVATGELFF. The nucleotides are TGTGCTAGTGGTTTGGGGGCCGGGGTGGCCACCGGGGAGCTGTTTTTT.